A selection of T cell receptor beta chains follows, all from one sample in a study of cytomegalovirus exposure and HLA in healthy donors. Repertoires were generated with immunoSEQ multiplex PCR, while TCRdb's copy carries only in-frame clones and drops some. The data contain about 130,000 clones, 84% of them singletons. The sample comprised PBMCs. These TCRs come from a woman aged 18 to 35 in good health and CMV-seropositive. CDR3s include the opening cysteine and the closing phenylalanine or tryptophan. A D gene is named only where the DNA matches it firmly. Clone sizes are given selectively: once, few, many, or a class where the clone is expanded.

CDR3 length	D gene	V gene	J gene	clone size	CDR3 protein	CDR3 DNA
13	TRBD2	TRBV10-1	TRBJ2-7	-	CASPRTRWYEQYF	TGCGCCAGCCCCCGGACTAGATGGTACGAGCAGTACTTC
14	-	TRBV28	TRBJ2-7	-	CASSSGQTSYEQYF	TGTGCCAGCAGTAGTGGACAAACTTCCTACGAGCAGTACTTC
14	-	TRBV6-4	TRBJ2-3	-	CASSDSPYTDTQYF	TGTGCCAGCAGTGACTCCCCCTACACAGATACGCAGTATTTT
17	TRBD1	TRBV15	TRBJ1-1	-	CATSRDQTGDFDTEAFF	TGTGCCACCAGCAGGGACCAAACAGGGGATTTTGACACTGAAGCTTTCTTT
14	-	TRBV6-5	TRBJ2-7	-	CASSFSVQGREQYF	TGTGCCAGCAGTTTCTCGGTACAGGGCCGCGAGCAGTACTTC
15	-	TRBV5-1	TRBJ2-3	few	CASSLGGGLTDTQYF	TGCGCCAGCAGCTTGGGCGGGGGCCTCACAGATACGCAGTATTTT
16	-	TRBV18	TRBJ1-3	once	CASSPSLSRSGNTIYF	TGTGCCAGCTCACCATCGCTCTCTAGAAGTGGAAACACCATATATTTT
14	-	TRBV5-4	TRBJ1-3	-	CASSREAAGNTIYF	TGTGCCAGCAGCCGGGAGGCTGCTGGAAACACCATATATTTT
12	-	TRBV11-1	TRBJ2-7	-	CASSRGTYEQYF	TGTGCCAGCAGCCGGGGAACCTACGAGCAGTACTTC
14	TRBD1	TRBV2	TRBJ1-2	-	CASRGGGGDYGYTF	TGTGCCAGCAGGGGCGGAGGGGGCGACTATGGCTACACCTTC
14	-	TRBV30	TRBJ1-1	few	CAWSSRSVNTEAFF	TGTGCCTGGAGTTCAAGATCGGTGAACACTGAAGCTTTCTTT
13	-	TRBV11-2	TRBJ1-5	-	CASSLGLRQPQHF	TGTGCCAGCAGCTTAGGTCTGAGGCAGCCCCAGCATTTT
13	TRBD1	TRBV11-2	TRBJ1-2	-	CASSLGGLYGYTF	TGTGCCAGCAGCCTAGGGGGCTTGTATGGCTACACCTTC
13	TRBD1	TRBV2	TRBJ2-5	-	CASAGTAQETQYF	TGTGCCAGTGCCGGGACAGCCCAAGAGACCCAGTACTTC
15	-	TRBV2	TRBJ1-5	-	CASTETRGVDQPQHF	TGTGCCAGCACGGAAACGCGGGGGGTTGATCAGCCCCAGCATTTT
14	TRBD1	TRBV4-1	TRBJ1-1	-	CASSLITGDTEAFF	TGCGCCAGCAGCCTTATCACAGGGGACACTGAAGCTTTCTTT
14	TRBD1	TRBV29-1	TRBJ2-5	-	CSVDGTGIRETQYF	TGCAGCGTTGACGGGACAGGGATAAGAGAGACCCAGTACTTC
16	TRBD1	TRBV14	TRBJ2-1	-	CASSQRTGGSYNEQFF	TGTGCCAGCAGCCAGCGGACAGGGGGCTCCTACAATGAGCAGTTCTTC